The clone carrying this T cell receptor beta chain appeared a few times. Its antigen is unknown. The source of the sample is a study of beta chain features in type 1 diabetes. Study as a whole: Healthy donors and patients showed comparable age, gender and cell yields. Regarding the study as a whole: Since sequencing was performed on cDNA, cells with high TCR expression could be over-represented.

The ends were cut back, 4 bases at V and 1 base at J, with 7 bases in the middle. The length of the CDR3 is 13 residues. Germline V lookup: CDR1 SEHNR, CDR2 FQNEAQ (reference sequence). Each sorted fraction was over 95% pure. Expressed TCRB transcripts were sequenced, since all the RNA that had been isolated was reverse transcribed. Some clones are missing from TCRdb's copy, which holds only in-frame ones; the method was immunoSEQ multiplex PCR. The data hold fewer than 900,000 clones, with about a sixth observed a single time. The source of this sequence is a woman younger than 30 in good health. Sequenced: naive CD4+ T cells from blood. The J gene is TRBJ1-1, the V gene TRBV7-9, with D possibly being TRBD1 (5 bases). CDR3: CASSSGQNTEAFF. For the CDR3, the DNA is TGTGCCAGCAGCTCGGGGCAGAACACTGAAGCTTTCTTT.